This TCR beta chain is from a study of cytomegalovirus exposure and HLA in healthy donors. Study in general: Clustering assigned 70% to 85% of the roughly 370 genotyped donors to the Caucasian-associated ancestry cluster. Overall study results and limits: Among TCR beta chains, those listed as cytomegalovirus-associated numbered some 160. The only immune exposure information that was available was CMV serostatus.

Use of 60 Vbeta and 13 Jbeta primers characterized the PCR. Repertoires were generated with immunoSEQ multiplex PCR, while TCRdb's copy carries only in-frame clones and drops some. The sample holds more than 100,000 clones, about 76% seen once. Germline CDR1 and CDR2: MNHGY and SAAAGT. CDR3 length: 16 amino acids. Trimming pared 6 bases from V and 0 bases from J, leaving 15 bases between. All donors participated as healthy donors of bone marrow. Details on this clone: Its antigen remains unknown.

The gene calls are TRBV6-8 and TRBJ1-3; maybe TRBD1 (6 bases). Sequencing used PBMCs. The TCR sequence derives from a man aged 60-69 years in good health and CMV-seropositive. The CDR3 region is CASRTGTYHSGNTIYF. CDR3 DNA sequence: TGTGCCAGCAGAACAGGGACCTACCACTCTGGAAACACCATATATTTT.